This T cell receptor (beta chain) was found in a study of cytomegalovirus exposure and HLA in healthy donors. This PCR relied on a set of 60 Vbeta primers and 13 Jbeta primers. TCRdb's copy holds only in-frame clones and misses some; the assay was immunoSEQ multiplex PCR. The data show about 94,000 clones, with around 82% seen just once and around 0.76% held by the top ten. Germline CDR1 reads MDHEN; CDR2 reads SYDVKM. V shed 6 bases and J 3 bases; nucleotides not matched to a gene: 15. The CDR3 is 18 amino acids. The chain couples TRBV28 to TRBJ2-2; 8 nucleotides match TRBD2. The receptor comes from an older woman in good health and CMV-seronegative. The material sequenced was PBMCs. The CDR3 loop reads CASRSSAGGRGDTGELFF. The CDR3 nucleotides read TGTGCCAGCAGGTCCTCCGCGGGGGGCAGGGGAGACACCGGGGAGCTGTTTTTT.